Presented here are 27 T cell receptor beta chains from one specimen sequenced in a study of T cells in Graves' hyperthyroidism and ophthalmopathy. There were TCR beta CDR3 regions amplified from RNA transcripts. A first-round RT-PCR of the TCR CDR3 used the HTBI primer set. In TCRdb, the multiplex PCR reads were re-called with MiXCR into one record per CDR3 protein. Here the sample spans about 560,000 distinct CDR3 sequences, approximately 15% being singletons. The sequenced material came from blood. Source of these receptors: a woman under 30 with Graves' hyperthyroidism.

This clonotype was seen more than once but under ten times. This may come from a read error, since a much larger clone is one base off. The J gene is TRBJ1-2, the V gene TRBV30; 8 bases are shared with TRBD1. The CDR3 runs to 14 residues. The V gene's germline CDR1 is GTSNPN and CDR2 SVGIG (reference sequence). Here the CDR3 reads CAWSEGQGAYAYTF. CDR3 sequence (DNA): TGTGCCTGGAGCGAAGGACAGGGCGCCTATGCCTACACCTTC.

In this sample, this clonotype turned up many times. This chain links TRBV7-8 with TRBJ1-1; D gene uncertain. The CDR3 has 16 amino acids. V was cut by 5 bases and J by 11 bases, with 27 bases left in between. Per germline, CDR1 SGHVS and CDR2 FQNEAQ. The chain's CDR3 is CASSVKPPLLLVAAFF. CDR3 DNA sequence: TGTGCCAGCAGCGTAAAGCCGCCGCTTCTCCTTGTGGCGGCTTTCTTT.

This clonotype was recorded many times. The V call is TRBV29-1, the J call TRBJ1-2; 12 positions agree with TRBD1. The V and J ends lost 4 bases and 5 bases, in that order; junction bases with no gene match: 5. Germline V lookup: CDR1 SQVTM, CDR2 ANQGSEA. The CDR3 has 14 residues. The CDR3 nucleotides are TGCAGCGTTGCGGGACAGGGGGCAGGGTATGGCTACACCTTC. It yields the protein CSVAGQGAGYGYTF.

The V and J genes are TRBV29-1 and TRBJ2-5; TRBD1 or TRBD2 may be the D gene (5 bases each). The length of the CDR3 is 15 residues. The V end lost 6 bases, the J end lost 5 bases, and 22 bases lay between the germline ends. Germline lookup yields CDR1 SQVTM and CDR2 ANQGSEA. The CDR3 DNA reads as TGCAGCGTGAGGGGTTCGTCCAGTTCGTATGAGACCCAGTACTTC. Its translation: CSVRGSSSSYETQYF. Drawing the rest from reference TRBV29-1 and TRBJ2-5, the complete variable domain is SAVISQKPSRDICQRGTSLTIQCQVDSQVTMMFWYRQQPGQSLTLIATANQGSEATYESGFVIDKFPISRPNLTFSTLTVSNMSPEDSSIYLCSVRGSSSSYETQYFGPGTRLLVL.

CDR3 sequence reads: CAIAGSHPGGYTF. The CDR3 region has the DNA TGTGCCATTGCCGGGAGCCATCCAGGTGGCTACACCTTC. The chain links TRBV10-3 to TRBJ1-2, with D uncertain. CDR3 length: 13 residues. Germline V gene data show CDR1 as ENHRY and CDR2 as SYGVKD. The ends were cut back, 9 bases at V and 7 bases at J, with 18 bases in the middle.

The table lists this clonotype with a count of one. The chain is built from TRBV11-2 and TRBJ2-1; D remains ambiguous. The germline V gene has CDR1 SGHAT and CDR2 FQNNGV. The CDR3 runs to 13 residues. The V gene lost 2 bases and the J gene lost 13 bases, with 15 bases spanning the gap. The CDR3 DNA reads TGTGCCAGCAGCTTACCGGGCGGAGAGGCCCAGTTCTTC. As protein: CASSLPGGEAQFF.

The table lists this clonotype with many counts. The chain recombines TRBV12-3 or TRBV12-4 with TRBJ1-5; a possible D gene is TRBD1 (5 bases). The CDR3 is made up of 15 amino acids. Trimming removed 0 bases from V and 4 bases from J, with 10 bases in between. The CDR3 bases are TGTGCCAGCAGTTTAGCGCCACGGGGGAATCAGCCCCAGCATTTT. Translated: CASSLAPRGNQPQHF.

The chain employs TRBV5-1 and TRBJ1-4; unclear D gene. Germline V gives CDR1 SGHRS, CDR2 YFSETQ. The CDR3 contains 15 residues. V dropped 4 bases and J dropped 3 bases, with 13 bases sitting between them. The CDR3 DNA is TGCGCCAGCAGCAAAGCAGACCATCCTAATGAAAAACTGTTTTTT. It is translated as CASSKADHPNEKLFF.

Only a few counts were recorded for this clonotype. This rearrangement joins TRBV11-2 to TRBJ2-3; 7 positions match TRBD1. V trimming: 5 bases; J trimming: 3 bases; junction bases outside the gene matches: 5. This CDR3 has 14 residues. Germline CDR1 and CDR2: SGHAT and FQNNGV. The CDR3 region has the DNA TGTGCCAGCAGCCGCTGGGACAGTACAGATACGCAGTATTTT. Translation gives CASSRWDSTDTQYF.

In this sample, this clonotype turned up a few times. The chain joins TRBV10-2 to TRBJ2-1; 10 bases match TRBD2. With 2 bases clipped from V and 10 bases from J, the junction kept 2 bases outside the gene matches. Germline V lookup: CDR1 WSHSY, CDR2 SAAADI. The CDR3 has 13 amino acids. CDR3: CASSEGSGREQFF. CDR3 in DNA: TGCGCCAGCAGTGAGGGTAGCGGGAGGGAGCAGTTCTTC.

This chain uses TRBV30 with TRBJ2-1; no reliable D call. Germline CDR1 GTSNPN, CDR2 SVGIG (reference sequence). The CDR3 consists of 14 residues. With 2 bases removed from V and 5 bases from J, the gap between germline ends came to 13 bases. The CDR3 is CAWSWSELNNEQFF. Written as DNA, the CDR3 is TGTGCCTGGAGTTGGAGTGAGCTTAACAATGAGCAGTTCTTC.

The CDR3 bases are TGTGCCAGCAGTCAGAGCGGGCTAGCGGGACGTAGCACAGATACGCAGTATTTT. As protein: CASSQSGLAGRSTDTQYF. The V call is TRBV7-9, the J call TRBJ2-3, with 9 positions matching TRBD2. V trimming: 6 bases; J trimming: 0 bases; junction bases outside the gene matches: 13. The CDR3 loop spans 18 amino acids. Germline V gene data show CDR1 as SEHNR and CDR2 as FQNEAQ (reference sequence).

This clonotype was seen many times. The CDR3 region is CAIALQGPSSYEQYF. As DNA, the CDR3 is TGTGCCATCGCCCTCCAGGGTCCTAGCTCCTACGAGCAGTACTTC. The V and J genes are TRBV10-3 and TRBJ2-7; tentative D call: TRBD1 (5 bases). The germline gives CDR1 ENHRY, CDR2 SYGVKD. The length of the CDR3 is 15 residues. The V gene lost 8 bases and the J gene lost 0 bases, with 17 bases spanning the gap.

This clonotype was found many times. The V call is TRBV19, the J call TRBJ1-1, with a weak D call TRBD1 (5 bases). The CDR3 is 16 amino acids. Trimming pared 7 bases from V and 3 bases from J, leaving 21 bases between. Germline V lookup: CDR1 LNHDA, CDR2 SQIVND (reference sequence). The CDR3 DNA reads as TGTGCCAGTACCCATCGGGGCCCGCGAATGGACACTGAAGCTTTCTTT. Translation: CASTHRGPRMDTEAFF.

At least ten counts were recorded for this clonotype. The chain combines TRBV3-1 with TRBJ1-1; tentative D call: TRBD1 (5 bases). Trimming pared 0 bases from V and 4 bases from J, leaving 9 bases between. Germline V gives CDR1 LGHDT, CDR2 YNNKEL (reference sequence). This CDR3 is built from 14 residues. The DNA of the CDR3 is TGTGCCAGCAGCCAAGATGGGGGTCCCACTGAAGCTTTCTTT. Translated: CASSQDGGPTEAFF. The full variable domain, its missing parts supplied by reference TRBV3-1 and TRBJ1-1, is DTAVSQTPKYLVTQMGNDKSIKCEQNLGHDTMYWYKQDSKKFLKIMFSYNNKELIINETVPNRFSPKSPDKAHLNLHINSLELGDSAVYFCASSQDGGPTEAFFGQGTRLTVV.

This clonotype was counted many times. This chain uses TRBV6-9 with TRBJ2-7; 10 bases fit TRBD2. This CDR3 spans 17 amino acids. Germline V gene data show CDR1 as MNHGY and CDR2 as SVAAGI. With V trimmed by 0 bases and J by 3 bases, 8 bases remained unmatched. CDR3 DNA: TGTGCCAGCAGTTATTCAGCGGGAGGGCCCCTTTACTACGAGCAGTACTTC. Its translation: CASSYSAGGPLYYEQYF.

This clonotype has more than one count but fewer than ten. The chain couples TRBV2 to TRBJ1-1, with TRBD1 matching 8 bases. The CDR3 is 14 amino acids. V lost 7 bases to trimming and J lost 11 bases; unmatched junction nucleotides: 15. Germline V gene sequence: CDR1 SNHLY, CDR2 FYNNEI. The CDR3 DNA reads TGTGCCAGCACCGACAGGGGTATTCCCGAACGGGCTTTCTTT. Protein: CASTDRGIPERAFF.

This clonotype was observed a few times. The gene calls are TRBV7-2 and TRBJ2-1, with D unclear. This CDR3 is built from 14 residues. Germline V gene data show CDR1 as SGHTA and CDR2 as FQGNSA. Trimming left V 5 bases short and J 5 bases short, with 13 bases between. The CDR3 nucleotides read TGTGCCAGCAGCCCGTTTAGGTCCCACAATGAGCAGTTCTTC. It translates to CASSPFRSHNEQFF.

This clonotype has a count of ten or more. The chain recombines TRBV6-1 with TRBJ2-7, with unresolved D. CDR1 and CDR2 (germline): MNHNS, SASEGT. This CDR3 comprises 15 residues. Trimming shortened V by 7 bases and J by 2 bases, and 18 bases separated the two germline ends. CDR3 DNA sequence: TGTGCCAGCAATCCCCTCGCCGGATCGACCTACGAGCAGTACTTC. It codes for CASNPLAGSTYEQYF.

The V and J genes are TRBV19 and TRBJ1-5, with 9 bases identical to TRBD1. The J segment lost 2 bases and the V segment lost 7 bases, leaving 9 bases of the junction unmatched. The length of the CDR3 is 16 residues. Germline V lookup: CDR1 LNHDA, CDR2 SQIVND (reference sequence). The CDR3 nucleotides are TGTGCCAGTACCACCGGGACAGGGTCTGGCAATCAGCCCCAGCATTTT. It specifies CASTTGTGSGNQPQHF.

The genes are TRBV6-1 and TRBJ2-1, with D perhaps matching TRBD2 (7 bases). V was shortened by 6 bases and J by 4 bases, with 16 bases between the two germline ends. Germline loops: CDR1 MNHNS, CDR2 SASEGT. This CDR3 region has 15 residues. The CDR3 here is CASRGGGAGYNEQFF. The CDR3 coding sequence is TGTGCCAGCAGAGGAGGGGGGGCGGGTTACAATGAGCAGTTCTTC.

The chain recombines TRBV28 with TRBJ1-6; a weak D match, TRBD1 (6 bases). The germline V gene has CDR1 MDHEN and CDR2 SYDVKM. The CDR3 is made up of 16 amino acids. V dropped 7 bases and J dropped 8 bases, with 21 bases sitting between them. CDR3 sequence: CASTRGGGAGDSPLHF. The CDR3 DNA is TGTGCCAGCACTCGGGGGGGGGGCGCGGGAGATTCACCCCTCCACTTT.

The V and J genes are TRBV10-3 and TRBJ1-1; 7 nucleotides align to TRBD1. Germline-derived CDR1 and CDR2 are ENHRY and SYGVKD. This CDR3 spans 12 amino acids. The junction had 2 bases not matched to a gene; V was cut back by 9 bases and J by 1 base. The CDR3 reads CAIGTENTEAFF. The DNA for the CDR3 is TGTGCCATAGGGACAGAGAACACTGAAGCTTTCTTT.

The chain's CDR3 is CSAKAPGLRGNSPLHF. CDR3 DNA sequence: TGCAGTGCAAAGGCCCCGGGCCTAAGGGGGAATTCACCCCTCCACTTT. The chain carries TRBV20-1 and TRBJ1-6; weak D call: TRBD1 (6 bases). V was cut by 6 bases and J by 7 bases, with 22 bases left in between. CDR1 is DFQATT and CDR2 is SNEGSKA in the germline V gene (reference sequence). CDR3 length equals 16 residues.

The CDR3 DNA reads as TGTGCCACCAGTGACCCGACTAGCGGGGGCCCAGGGACCCAGTACTTC. Translating gives CATSDPTSGGPGTQYF. The chain is built from TRBV24-1 and TRBJ2-5, with TRBD2 matching 12 bases. The CDR3 contains 16 residues. V lost 4 bases to trimming and J lost 7 bases; unmatched junction nucleotides: 9. CDR1 and CDR2 from the germline V gene are KGHDR and SFDVKD.

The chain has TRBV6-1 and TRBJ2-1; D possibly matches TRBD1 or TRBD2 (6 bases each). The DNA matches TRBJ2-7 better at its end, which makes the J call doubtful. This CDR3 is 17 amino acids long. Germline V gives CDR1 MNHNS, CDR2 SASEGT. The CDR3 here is CASSENAMGKGGNEQYF. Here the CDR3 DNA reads TGTGCCAGCAGTGAAAATGCGATGGGAAAGGGGGGCAATGAGCAGTACTTC.

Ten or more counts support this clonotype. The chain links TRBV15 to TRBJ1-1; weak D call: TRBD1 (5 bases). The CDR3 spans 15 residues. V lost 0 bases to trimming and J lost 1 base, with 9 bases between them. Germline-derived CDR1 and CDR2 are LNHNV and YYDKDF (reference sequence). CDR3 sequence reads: CATSRDWGPNTEAFF. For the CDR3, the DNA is TGTGCCACCAGCAGAGATTGGGGACCGAACACTGAAGCTTTCTTT.